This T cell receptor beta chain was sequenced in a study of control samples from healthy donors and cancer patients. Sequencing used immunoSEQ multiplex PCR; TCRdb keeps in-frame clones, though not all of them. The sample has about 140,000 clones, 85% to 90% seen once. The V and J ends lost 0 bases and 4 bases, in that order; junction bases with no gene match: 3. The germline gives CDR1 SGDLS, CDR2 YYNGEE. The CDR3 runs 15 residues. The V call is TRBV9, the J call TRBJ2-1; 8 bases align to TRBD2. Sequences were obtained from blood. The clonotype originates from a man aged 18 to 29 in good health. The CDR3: CASSVAASGYNEQFF. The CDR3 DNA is TGTGCCAGCAGCGTAGCGGCTAGCGGGTACAATGAGCAGTTCTTC. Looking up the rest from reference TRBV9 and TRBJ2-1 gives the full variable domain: DSGVTQTPKHLITATGQRVTLRCSPRSGDLSVYWYQQSLDQGLQFLIQYYNGEERAKGNILERFSAQQFPDLHSELNLSSLELGDSALYFCASSVAASGYNEQFFGPGTRLTVL.